This TCR beta chain was obtained from a study of cytomegalovirus exposure and HLA in healthy donors. Whole-study results and caveats: Most TCR beta V segments were productive about 90% or about 30% of the time in an earlier analysis. Further analysis was carried out later, and it showed several of the most significant clusters appearing linked to common viral pathogens.

In the PCR, 60 Vbeta and 13 Jbeta primers were used. Repertoires were generated with immunoSEQ multiplex PCR, while TCRdb's copy carries only in-frame clones and drops some. This table holds under 200,000 clones, around 72% found once. As for this clone: Its antigen is unknown.

The CDR3 has 15 amino acids. Germline loops: CDR1 SGHRS, CDR2 YFSETQ. V gave up 0 bases and J gave up 3 bases; unmatched junction bases: 5. This sequence originates from a man aged 45-65 years in good health and CMV-seronegative. Sequencing was done on a sample of PBMCs. The chain carries TRBV5-1 and TRBJ1-1, with 7 bases fitting TRBD1. The CDR3 protein is CASSLDSGGYTEAFF. CDR3 nucleotides: TGCGCCAGCAGCTTGGATTCAGGGGGTTACACTGAAGCTTTCTTT. The full variable domain, rest sourced from reference TRBV5-1 and TRBJ1-1, is KAGVTQTPRYLIKTRGQQVTLSCSPISGHRSVSWYQQTPGQGLQFLFEYFSETQRNKGNFPGRFSGRQFSNSRSEMNVSTLELGDSALYLCASSLDSGGYTEAFFGQGTRLTVV.